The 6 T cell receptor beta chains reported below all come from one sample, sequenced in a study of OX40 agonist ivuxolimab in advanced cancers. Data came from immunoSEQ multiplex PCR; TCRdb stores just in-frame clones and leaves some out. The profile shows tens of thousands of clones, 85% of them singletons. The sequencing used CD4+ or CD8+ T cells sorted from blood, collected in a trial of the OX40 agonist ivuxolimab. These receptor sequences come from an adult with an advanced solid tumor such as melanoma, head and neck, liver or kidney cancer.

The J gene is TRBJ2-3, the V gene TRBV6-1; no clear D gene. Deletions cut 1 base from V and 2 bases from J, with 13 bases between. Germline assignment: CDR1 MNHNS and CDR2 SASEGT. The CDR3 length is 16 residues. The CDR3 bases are TGTGCCAGCAGTGAAGTTTTAGCCAGGCCCACAGATACGCAGTATTTT. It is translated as CASSEVLARPTDTQYF.

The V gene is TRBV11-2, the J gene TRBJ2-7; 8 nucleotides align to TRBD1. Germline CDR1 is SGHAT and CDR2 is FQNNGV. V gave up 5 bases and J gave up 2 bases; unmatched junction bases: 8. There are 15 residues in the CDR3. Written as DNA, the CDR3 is TGTGCCAGCAGCGTGGGGGTGGGACAGGCCTACGAGCAGTACTTC. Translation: CASSVGVGQAYEQYF.

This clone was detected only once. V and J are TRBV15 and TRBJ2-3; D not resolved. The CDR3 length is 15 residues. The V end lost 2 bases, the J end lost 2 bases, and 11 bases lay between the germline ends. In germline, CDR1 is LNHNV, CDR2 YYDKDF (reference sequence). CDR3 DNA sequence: TGTGCCACCAGCAGAACCGAGAAAACCACAGATACGCAGTATTTT. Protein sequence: CATSRTEKTTDTQYF. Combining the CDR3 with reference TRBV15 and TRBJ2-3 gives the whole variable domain DAMVIQNPRYQVTQFGKPVTLSCSQTLNHNVMYWYQQKSSQAPKLLFHYYDKDFNNEADTPDNFQSRRPNTSFCFLDIRSPGLGDTAMYLCATSRTEKTTDTQYFGPGTRLTVL.

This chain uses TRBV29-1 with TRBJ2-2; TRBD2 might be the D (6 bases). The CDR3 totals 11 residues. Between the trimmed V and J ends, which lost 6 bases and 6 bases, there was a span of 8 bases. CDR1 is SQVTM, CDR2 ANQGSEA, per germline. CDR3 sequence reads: CSVWGAGELFF. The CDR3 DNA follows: TGCAGCGTGTGGGGGGCCGGGGAGCTGTTTTTT.

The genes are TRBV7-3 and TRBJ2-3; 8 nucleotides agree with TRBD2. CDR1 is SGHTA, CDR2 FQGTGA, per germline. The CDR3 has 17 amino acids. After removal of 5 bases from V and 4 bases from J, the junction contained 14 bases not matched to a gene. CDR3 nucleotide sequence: TGTGCCAGCAGCCTCCATCGGGACCCGGGGGGGGCAGATACGCAGTATTTT. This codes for CASSLHRDPGGADTQYF.

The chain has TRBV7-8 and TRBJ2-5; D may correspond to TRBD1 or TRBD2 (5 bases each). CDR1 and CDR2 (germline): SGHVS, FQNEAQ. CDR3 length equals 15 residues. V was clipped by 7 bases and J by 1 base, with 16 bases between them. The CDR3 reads CASNHPWGRQETQYF. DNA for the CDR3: TGTGCCAGCAACCATCCGTGGGGACGCCAAGAGACCCAGTACTTC.